The entry below gives a single T cell receptor (beta chain) sequence along with its context. The antigen remains undetermined. TCRB transcripts that were expressed got sequenced, as all of the isolated RNA had been reverse transcribed. Some clones are missing from TCRdb's copy, which holds only in-frame ones; the method was immunoSEQ multiplex PCR. The sample lists 250,000 to 300,000 clones, around 7.8% occurring once. The collection from each donor was one heparinised blood draw averaging around 120 mL. V was clipped by 7 bases and J by 5 bases; unmatched bases: 4. CDR1 is SQVTM and CDR2 is ANQGSEA in the germline V gene. The CDR3 covers 12 residues. The data were taken from a study of beta chain features in type 1 diabetes. General study results and limits: VDJ junctions in type 1 diabetes patients carried more deletions and fewer insertions.

The rearrangement uses TRBV29-1 and TRBJ1-2, with 10 bases matching TRBD1. The clonotype comes from a young woman in good health. The sequencing input was central memory CD4+ T cells from blood. CDR3 bases: TGCAGCGCGGACAGGGGGGCATATGGCTACACCTTC. It encodes CSADRGAYGYTF.